This T cell receptor beta chain appears in the sequencing data of a study of cytomegalovirus exposure and HLA in healthy donors. Both 60 Vbeta primers and 13 Jbeta primers went into the PCR. Produced via immunoSEQ multiplex PCR; TCRdb's table is partial and in-frame only. The repertoire holds 110,000 to 150,000 clones, with around a tenth as singletons. This clone was picked up a small number of times. This CDR3 is built from 14 residues. Germline V gene lookup returns CDR1 MNHEY and CDR2 SVGAGI. V lost 7 bases to trimming and J lost 7 bases; unmatched junction nucleotides: 11. V and J are TRBV6-5 and TRBJ1-1; TRBD1 matches 8 bases. The source material was PBMCs. The sequence was collected from a man aged 50-60 years in good health and CMV-seronegative. The CDR3 DNA reads TGTGCCAGCACCGCGGGACAGGTGGGTTTTGAAGCTTTCTTT. Amino acids: CASTAGQVGFEAFF.